These T cell receptor beta chains were read from a single sample in a study of blood T cell repertoires in COVID-19. Profiled with immunoSEQ multiplex PCR; TCRdb holds only in-frame clones, not every one. The table lists roughly 200,000 clones, roughly 86% of them singletons. The sequencing input was PBMCs or T cells enriched from blood (not recorded which). These TCRs come from a middle-aged man with acute COVID-19. Each CDR3 is given with its conserved first and last residue. The order of the fields is V gene, J gene, D gene, clone size, CDR3 protein, CDR3 DNA. The D gene is left open where the match is weak. Clone sizes are given selectively: once, few, many, or a class where the clone is expanded.

>TRBV7-6|TRBJ2-2|TRBD2|.
CASSRTSGITGELFF
TGTGCCAGCAGCCGCACGAGCGGGATTACCGGGGAGCTGTTTTTT
>TRBV5-1|TRBJ1-5|.|.
CASSLDYAGGNQPQHF
TGCGCCAGCAGCTTGGATTACGCAGGGGGCAATCAGCCCCAGCATTTT
>TRBV5-1|TRBJ1-1|TRBD1|.
CASSATGGTEAFF
TGCGCCAGCAGCGCGACAGGGGGCACTGAAGCTTTCTTT
>TRBV28|TRBJ2-1|TRBD1|.
CASSPPPGQVYNEQFF
TGTGCCAGCAGTCCGCCTCCGGGACAGGTGTACAATGAGCAGTTCTTC
>TRBV19|TRBJ1-2|.|.
CASSIAGGLYGYTF
TGTGCCAGTAGTATCGCGGGGGGCCTCTATGGCTACACCTTC
>TRBV5-8|TRBJ2-7|.|.
CASTFRGPYEQYF
TGTGCCAGCACCTTCAGGGGCCCCTACGAGCAGTACTTC
>TRBV20-1|TRBJ2-1|.|once
CSASFLGGLNEQFF
TGCAGTGCTAGTTTTTTGGGCGGACTAAATGAGCAGTTCTTC
>TRBV5-1|TRBJ2-3|TRBD2|.
CASNMGRVTDTQYF
TGCGCCAGCAACATGGGGAGGGTCACAGATACGCAGTATTTT
>TRBV19|TRBJ1-1|.|.
CASSWGDGEAFF
TGTGCCAGTAGTTGGGGGGACGGTGAAGCTTTCTTT
>TRBV9|TRBJ2-6|.|.
CASSVSKEGIRSGANVLTF
TGTGCCAGCAGCGTGTCGAAGGAGGGAATTCGCTCTGGGGCCAACGTCCTGACTTTC
>TRBV5-4|TRBJ2-1|TRBD2|many
CASSPQLAGVGNEQFF
TGTGCCAGCAGCCCTCAACTAGCGGGAGTGGGCAATGAGCAGTTCTTC
>TRBV4-1|TRBJ2-2|TRBD2|few
CASSQGRLAGDTGELFF
TGCGCCAGCAGCCAAGGAAGACTAGCGGGAGACACCGGGGAGCTGTTTTTT